Below, 21 T cell receptor beta chains from the same sample are listed, as sequenced in a study of shared clonotypes between healthy human individuals. Cells designated naive CD8 were CD45RO-negative and were positively selected for CCR7, with terminally differentiated effector memory CD45RA+ cells excluded. Libraries were prepared by immunoSEQ multiplex PCR; TCRdb keeps only in-frame clonotypes and omits some of them. Of around 550,000 clones in the sample, around 95% were seen once. The material sequenced was naive CD8+ T cells sorted from blood. Every receptor here comes from a woman aged 25 to 45 in good health.

With regard to this clone: The sample carries other DNA sequences with the same CDR3. The chain combines TRBV9 with TRBJ2-7; 10 bases agree with TRBD2. There are 15 residues in the CDR3. Germline V gene lookup returns CDR1 SGDLS and CDR2 YYNGEE. V gave up 4 bases and J gave up 2 bases; unmatched junction bases: 6. The CDR3 coding sequence is TGTGCCAGCAGCCCCCGGCTAGCGGGGGCCTACGAGCAGTACTTC. Amino acid sequence: CASSPRLAGAYEQYF.

This clone was counted a single time. The chain couples TRBV28 to TRBJ1-1; no firm D call. Germline V gene lookup returns CDR1 MDHEN and CDR2 SYDVKM. V was clipped by 2 bases and J by 8 bases, with 15 bases between them. This CDR3 is 14 amino acids long. The CDR3 coding sequence is TGTGCCAGCAGTTTAGCAAGAACGGCAGAAGAAGCTTTCTTT. Its protein is CASSLARTAEEAFF.

This rearrangement joins TRBV7-9 to TRBJ2-5; D gene ambiguous. Germline values: CDR1 SEHNR, CDR2 FQNEAQ (reference sequence). CDR3 length: 14 residues. V was cut by 5 bases and J by 1 base, with 11 bases left in between. The CDR3 DNA sequence: TGTGCCAGCAGCCAAGACTCGTTCCAAGAGACCCAGTACTTC. Amino acid sequence: CASSQDSFQETQYF.

The chain employs TRBV27 and TRBJ2-7, with 15 bases lining up with TRBD2. Germline V gene lookup returns CDR1 MNHEY and CDR2 SMNVEV (reference sequence). This CDR3 is 17 amino acids long. J gave up 1 base and V 5 bases, and 6 bases lay outside the gene matches. The CDR3 nucleotides are TGTGCCAGCAGTCAAGGGACTAGCGGGAGGTTATCCTACGAGCAGTACTTC. Its protein is CASSQGTSGRLSYEQYF.

The chain uses TRBV11-3 and TRBJ2-1, with TRBD2 matching 10 bases. J was trimmed by 0 bases and V by 1 base; bases with no gene match: 6. There are 18 residues in the CDR3. Germline V gives CDR1 SGHNT, CDR2 YENEEA. The CDR3 loop reads CASSLGLAGEFSYNEQFF. Written as DNA, the CDR3 is TGTGCCAGCAGCTTAGGCCTAGCGGGAGAGTTCTCCTACAATGAGCAGTTCTTC.

This chain connects TRBV11-1 to TRBJ2-7; D remains ambiguous. V lost 2 bases to trimming and J lost 3 bases, with 14 bases between them. Germline CDR1 and CDR2: SGHAT and FQDESV (reference sequence). The CDR3 sequence is 15 residues long. The CDR3 nucleotides are TGTGCCAGCAGCTTATTAGGCGGCCTTGACTACGAGCAGTACTTC. Protein product: CASSLLGGLDYEQYF.

This clone came up once. V usage is TRBV19 and J usage is TRBJ2-2, with a possible D match to TRBD1 (6 bases). Germline-derived CDR1 and CDR2 are LNHDA and SQIVND (reference sequence). Deletions cut 4 bases from V and 4 bases from J, with 13 bases between. CDR3 length: 15 amino acids. The CDR3 bases are TGTGCCAGTAGTACGCAGACAGGTCTCACCGGGGAGCTGTTTTTT. Amino acid sequence: CASSTQTGLTGELFF.

The chain joins TRBV9 to TRBJ1-1; D remains unclear. Trimming stripped 4 bases from V and 0 bases from J, with 10 bases between. Germline V lookup: CDR1 SGDLS, CDR2 YYNGEE. This CDR3 contains 14 residues. The CDR3 DNA reads TGTGCCAGCAGCCCGGGGAGCATGAACACTGAAGCTTTCTTT. Translated, it gives CASSPGSMNTEAFF.

The chain joins TRBV4-1 to TRBJ1-2; D unresolved. The V gene lost 3 bases and the J gene lost 5 bases, with 19 bases spanning the gap. The V gene's germline CDR1 is MGHRA and CDR2 YSYEKL. The CDR3 sequence is 16 residues long. The CDR3 spells CASSHQKPGPPYGYTF. The CDR3 DNA follows: TGCGCCAGCAGCCACCAGAAACCGGGCCCCCCTTATGGCTACACCTTC.

This chain links TRBV5-5 with TRBJ2-5; 11 bases are shared with TRBD2. Germline CDR1 is SGHKS and CDR2 is YYEKEE (reference sequence). The CDR3 contains 19 residues. V was clipped by 4 bases and J by 4 bases; unmatched bases: 18. CDR3 in amino acids: CASSPDPLAGGLDRETQYF. The CDR3 region has the DNA TGTGCCAGCAGCCCGGATCCCCTAGCGGGAGGCCTTGACCGAGAGACCCAGTACTTC.

This chain connects TRBV29-1 to TRBJ2-3; D perhaps matches TRBD1 (7 bases). Per germline, CDR1 SQVTM and CDR2 ANQGSEA. This CDR3 has 14 amino acids. V lost 6 bases and J 4 bases, leaving 17 bases between the germline ends. DNA of the CDR3: TGCAGCGTCAGGGGGGTAACTGATTCAGATACGCAGTATTTT. This codes for CSVRGVTDSDTQYF.

The chain combines TRBV5-8 with TRBJ2-3; the D is unclear. The CDR3 consists of 15 residues. Germline V gene data show CDR1 as SGHTS and CDR2 as YDEGEE. The V end was cut by 0 bases, the J end by 2 bases, with 10 bases between. The CDR3 sequence is CASSLVPRATDTQYF. In nucleotides, the CDR3 is TGTGCCAGCAGCTTGGTGCCCCGGGCCACAGATACGCAGTATTTT.

V usage is TRBV6-6 and J usage is TRBJ2-7; TRBD2 is a possible D gene (5 bases). CDR3 length: 15 amino acids. Germline V CDR1 and CDR2: MNHNY, SVGAGI (reference sequence). Between the trimmed V and J ends, which lost 0 bases and 2 bases, there was a span of 11 bases. The CDR3 region is CASSYSDSQPYEQYF. CDR3 DNA sequence: TGTGCCAGCAGTTACTCGGACTCCCAACCCTACGAGCAGTACTTC.

This sequence joins TRBV2 and TRBJ2-7, with 12 bases that match TRBD1. The V gene's germline CDR1 is SNHLY and CDR2 FYNNEI. The CDR3 consists of 15 residues. Trimming at V came to 5 bases and at J to 5 bases, leaving 7 bases not matched to a gene. CDR3: CASSLGQGALNEQYF. Written as DNA, the CDR3 is TGTGCCAGCAGTTTGGGACAGGGGGCTTTGAACGAGCAGTACTTC.

CDR3 region: CASSPQRGDYEQYF. DNA of the CDR3: TGTGCCAGCAGCCCCCAGAGGGGAGACTACGAGCAGTACTTC. The V gene is TRBV9, the J gene TRBJ2-7, with D perhaps assigned TRBD1 or TRBD2 (5 bases each). Trimming cost V 4 bases and J 3 bases, with 14 bases left between them. Per germline, CDR1 SGDLS and CDR2 YYNGEE. This CDR3 is built from 14 residues.

The chain combines TRBV29-1 with TRBJ1-1, with unresolved D. Per the germline V gene, CDR1 is SQVTM and CDR2 is ANQGSEA. V lost 7 bases to trimming and J lost 4 bases, with 25 bases between them. This CDR3 is 16 amino acids long. CDR3 amino acids: CSAAGLPNHESTEAFF. The CDR3 region has the DNA TGCAGCGCTGCAGGTCTCCCGAATCACGAGAGCACTGAAGCTTTCTTT.

Turning to this clone: The sample holds other DNA sequences that translate to the same CDR3. V is TRBV27 and J is TRBJ2-1, with 8 bases fitting TRBD1. With V trimmed by 5 bases and J by 0 bases, 6 bases remained unmatched. The CDR3 runs to 16 residues. The V gene's germline CDR1 is MNHEY and CDR2 SMNVEV (reference sequence). Here the CDR3 reads CASSPRTGSSYNEQFF. For the CDR3, the DNA is TGTGCCAGCAGTCCACGGACAGGGAGCTCCTACAATGAGCAGTTCTTC.

The chain combines TRBV11-2 with TRBJ2-7; the match to TRBD2 covers 7 bases. Germline V gene data show CDR1 as SGHAT and CDR2 as FQNNGV. The CDR3 is 12 amino acids. Trimming removed 9 bases from V and 1 base from J; junction bases left unmatched: 3. The CDR3 DNA follows: TGTGCCAGTACTAGCGATTCCTACGAGCAGTACTTC. This gives the protein CASTSDSYEQYF.

CDR3 in amino acids: CASSLGVWTEAFF. The CDR3 coding sequence is TGTGCCAGCAGTTTAGGGGTTTGGACTGAAGCTTTCTTT. The chain has TRBV27 and TRBJ1-1, with D uncertain. This CDR3 region has 13 residues. Germline-derived CDR1 and CDR2 are MNHEY and SMNVEV (reference sequence). The ends were cut back, 2 bases at V and 5 bases at J, with 9 bases in the middle.

In the case of this clone: This sample also contains other DNA sequences that code for the same CDR3. This chain uses TRBV19 with TRBJ2-5; TRBD1 matches at 7 bases. The CDR3 runs to 14 residues. Trimming took 5 bases from V and 0 from J; bases not matched to a gene: 3. Germline-derived CDR1 and CDR2 are LNHDA and SQIVND (reference sequence). DNA for the CDR3: TGTGCCAGTAGTCCAGACAGGGACCAAGAGACCCAGTACTTC. Protein: CASSPDRDQETQYF.

In the case of this clone: Other DNA sequences within the sample encode an identical CDR3. The chain joins TRBV7-9 to TRBJ1-1; the match to TRBD1 covers 9 bases. The junction had 0 bases not matched to a gene; V was cut back by 3 bases and J by 1 base. This CDR3 contains 14 residues. The germline V gene encodes CDR1 SEHNR and CDR2 FQNEAQ (reference sequence). DNA for the CDR3: TGTGCCAGCAGCTTGGGACAGGGGAACACTGAAGCTTTCTTT. Its protein is CASSLGQGNTEAFF. The full variable domain, rest sourced from reference TRBV7-9 and TRBJ1-1, is DTGVSQNPRHKITKRGQNVTFRCDPISEHNRLYWYRQTLGQGPEFLTYFQNEAQLEKSRLLSDRFSAERPKGSFSTLEIQRTEQGDSAMYLCASSLGQGNTEAFFGQGTRLTVV.